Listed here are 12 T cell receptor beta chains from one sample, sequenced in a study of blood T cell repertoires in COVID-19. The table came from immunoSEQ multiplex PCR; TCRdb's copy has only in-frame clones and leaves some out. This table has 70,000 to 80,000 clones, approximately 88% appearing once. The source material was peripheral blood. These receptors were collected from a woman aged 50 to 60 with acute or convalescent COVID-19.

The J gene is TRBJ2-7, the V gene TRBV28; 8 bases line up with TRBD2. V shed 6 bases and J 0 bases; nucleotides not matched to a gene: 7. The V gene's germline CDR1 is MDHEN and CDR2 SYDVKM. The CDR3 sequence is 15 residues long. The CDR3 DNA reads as TGTGCCAGCAGCGTGGCTAGCGGGCTCTCCTACGAGCAGTACTTC. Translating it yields CASSVASGLSYEQYF. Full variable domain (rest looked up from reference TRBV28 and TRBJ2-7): DVKVTQSSRYLVKRTGEKVFLECVQDMDHENMFWYRQDPGLGLRLIYFSYDVKMKEKGDIPEGYSVSREKKERFSLILESASTNQTSMYLCASSVASGLSYEQYFGPGTRLTVT.

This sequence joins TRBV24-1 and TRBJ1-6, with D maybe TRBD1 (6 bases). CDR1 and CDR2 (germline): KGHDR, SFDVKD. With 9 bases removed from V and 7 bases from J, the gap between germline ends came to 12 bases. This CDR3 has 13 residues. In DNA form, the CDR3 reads TGTGCCACCCGGGACACTGGGAATTCACCCCTCCACTTT. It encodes CATRDTGNSPLHF.

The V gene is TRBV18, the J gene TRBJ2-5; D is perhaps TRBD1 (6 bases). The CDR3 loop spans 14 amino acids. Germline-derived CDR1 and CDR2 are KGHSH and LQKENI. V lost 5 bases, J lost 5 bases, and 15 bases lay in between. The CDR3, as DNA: TGTGCCAGCTCATCCAACAGGGTCGCGGAGACCCAGTACTTC. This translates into CASSSNRVAETQYF.

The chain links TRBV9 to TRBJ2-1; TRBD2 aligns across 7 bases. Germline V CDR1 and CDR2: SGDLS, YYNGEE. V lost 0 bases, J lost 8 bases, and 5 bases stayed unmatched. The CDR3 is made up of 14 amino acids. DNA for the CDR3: TGTGCCAGCAGCGTAGATGGCGGGAGCGATGAGCAGTTCTTC. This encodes CASSVDGGSDEQFF.

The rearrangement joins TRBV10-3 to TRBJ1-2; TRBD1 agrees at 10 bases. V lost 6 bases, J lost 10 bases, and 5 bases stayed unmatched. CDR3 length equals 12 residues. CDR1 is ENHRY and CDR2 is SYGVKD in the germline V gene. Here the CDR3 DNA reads TGTGCCATCAGCGACAGGGGGCCGGACTACACCTTC. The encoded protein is CAISDRGPDYTF.

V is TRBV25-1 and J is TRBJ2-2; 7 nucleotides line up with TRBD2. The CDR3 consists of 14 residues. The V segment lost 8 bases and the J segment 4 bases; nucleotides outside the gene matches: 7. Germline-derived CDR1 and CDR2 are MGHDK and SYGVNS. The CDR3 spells CASRREHITGELFF. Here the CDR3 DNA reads TGTGCCAGCCGGCGGGAGCATATCACCGGGGAGCTGTTTTTT.

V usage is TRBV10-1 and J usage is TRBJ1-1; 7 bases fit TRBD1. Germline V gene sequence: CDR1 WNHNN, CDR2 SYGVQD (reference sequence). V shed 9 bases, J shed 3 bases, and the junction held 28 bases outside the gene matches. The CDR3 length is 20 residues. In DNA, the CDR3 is TGCGCCAGTTACATCGACAGGTTCCGGGACAGACGAACCGGGGACACTGAAGCTTTCTTT. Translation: CASYIDRFRDRRTGDTEAFF.

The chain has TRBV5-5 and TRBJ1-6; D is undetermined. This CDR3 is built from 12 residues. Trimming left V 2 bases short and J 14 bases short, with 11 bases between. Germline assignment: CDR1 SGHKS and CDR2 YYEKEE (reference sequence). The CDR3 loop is CASSLSGYTLHF. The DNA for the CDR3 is TGTGCCAGCAGCTTATCGGGATACACCCTCCACTTT.

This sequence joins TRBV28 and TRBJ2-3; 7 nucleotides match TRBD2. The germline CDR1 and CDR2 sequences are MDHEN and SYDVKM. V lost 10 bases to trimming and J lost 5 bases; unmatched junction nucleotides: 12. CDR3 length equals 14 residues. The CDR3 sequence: CATRLAGWEDTQYF. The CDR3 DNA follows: TGTGCCACCCGATTAGCGGGTTGGGAAGATACGCAGTATTTT.

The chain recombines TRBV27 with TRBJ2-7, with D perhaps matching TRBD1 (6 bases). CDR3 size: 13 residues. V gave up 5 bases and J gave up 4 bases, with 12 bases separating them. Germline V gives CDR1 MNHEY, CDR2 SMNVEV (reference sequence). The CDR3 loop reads CASSRTALYEQYF. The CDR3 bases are TGTGCCAGCAGTCGGACAGCCCTATACGAGCAGTACTTC.

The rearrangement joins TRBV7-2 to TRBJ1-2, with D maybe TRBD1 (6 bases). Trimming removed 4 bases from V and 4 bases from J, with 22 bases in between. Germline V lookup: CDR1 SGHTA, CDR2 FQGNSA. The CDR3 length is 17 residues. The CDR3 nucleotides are TGTGCCAGCAGCTCTACCGTGGGAGGGGGTATCGGCTATGGCTACACCTTC. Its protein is CASSSTVGGGIGYGYTF. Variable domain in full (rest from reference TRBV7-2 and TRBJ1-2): GAGVSQSPSNKVTEKGKDVELRCDPISGHTALYWYRQSLGQGLEFLIYFQGNSAPDKSGLPSDRFSAERTGGSVSTLTIQRTQQEDSAVYLCASSSTVGGGIGYGYTFGSGTRLTVV.

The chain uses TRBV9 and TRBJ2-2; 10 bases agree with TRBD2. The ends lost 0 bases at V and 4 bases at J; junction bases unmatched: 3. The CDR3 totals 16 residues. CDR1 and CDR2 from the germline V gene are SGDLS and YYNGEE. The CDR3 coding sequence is TGTGCCAGCAGCGTAGTATCTAGCGGGAGCACCGGGGAGCTGTTTTTT. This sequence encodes CASSVVSSGSTGELFF.